The rows below give T cell receptor beta chains drawn from one sample of a study of vaccination and CD4 T cells after COVID-19. Via MiXCR, TCRdb re-called the PCR reads, giving one row per CDR3 protein. The sample carries tens of thousands of distinct CDR3 sequences, 62% recorded once. These receptors lack a known antigen. The sequenced sample was CD4+ T cells from blood, cultured in vitro. The receptor source for this set is a human donor who had recovered from COVID-19. The CDR3 runs from the conserved cysteine through the conserved F or W. Fields, in order: CDR3 length, V gene, J gene, D gene, clone size, CDR3 protein, CDR3 DNA. The D gene is left open where the match is weak. Some rows mark clone size as missing; the rest say once, few, many or name a class of expanded clone.

14	TRBV27	TRBJ2-5	TRBD1	few	CASSLRDRAGTQYF	TGTGCCAGCAGTTTGAGGGACAGGGCCGGGACCCAGTACTTC
18	TRBV30	TRBJ2-7	.	.	CAWSVGYDIRQSSYEQYF	TGTGCCTGGAGTGTGGGATACGACATTAGGCAATCCTCCTACGAGCAGTACTTC
15	TRBV6-5	TRBJ1-5	.	.	CASSYGAADNQPQHF	TGTGCCAGCAGTTACGGGGCGGCAGACAATCAGCCCCAGCATTTT
13	TRBV24-1	TRBJ2-7	TRBD1	.	CATSEDRPYEQYF	TGTGCCACCAGTGAGGACAGGCCCTACGAGCAGTACTTC
11	TRBV6-2/TRBV6-3	TRBJ1-2	.	.	CASGTFYGYTF	TGTGCCAGCGGGACCTTCTATGGCTACACCTTC
15	TRBV7-2	TRBJ1-6	.	.	CASSLGGRGGSPLHF	TGTGCCAGCAGCTTAGGGGGCAGGGGAGGCTCACCCCTCCACTTT
15	TRBV7-2	TRBJ2-1	.	.	CASSPTGTGEYEQFF	TGTGCCAGCAGCCCTACCGGGACGGGAGAATATGAGCAGTTCTTC
15	TRBV6-1	TRBJ1-1	.	few	CASSEESDYNTEAFF	TGTGCCAGCAGTGAAGAGTCAGACTACAACACTGAAGCTTTCTTT
12	TRBV6-5	TRBJ1-1	.	once	CASSFRTTEAFF	TGTGCCAGCAGTTTTCGTACCACTGAAGCTTTCTTT
13	TRBV4-1	TRBJ1-2	.	.	CASSQLTGEGYTF	TGCGCCAGCAGCCAACTGACAGGCGAGGGCTACACCTTC